These 24 T cell receptor beta chains came from one sample sequenced in a study of CD8 T cells in ankylosing spondylitis (dated by TCRdb to 2015 to 2018). The method behind the library was 5' RACE. Sequencing used an Illumina HiSeq 2500. TCRdb reprocessing: public reads trimmed at Q25 with fastp, clones called with MiXCR, in-frame beta chains kept. Each entry merges the rows of one CDR3 protein and shows their most common DNA and genes. In all, the sample holds 25,000 to 35,000 distinct CDR3 sequences, and about 5.2% of those were seen once. The ten largest clones capture approximately 1.7% of the sample. The sequenced sample was blood, either unsorted or a sorted T cell fraction (not recorded which). These receptors all stem from a female donor with ankylosing spondylitis or in good health (not recorded which).

Many counts were recorded for this clonotype. The V call is TRBV9, the J call TRBJ2-7, with no clear D. Germline CDR1 is SGDLS and CDR2 is YYNGEE. CDR3 length equals 14 residues. V lost 2 bases and J lost 2, with 11 bases in between. CDR3 nucleotides: TGTGCCAGCAGCGTCGCGCCGGTTACCTACGAGCAGTACTTC. Protein sequence: CASSVAPVTYEQYF.

This clonotype was seen at least ten times. CDR3 loop: CASSGRLALYNEQFF. The CDR3 nucleotides are TGTGCCAGCAGCGGGAGACTAGCGCTTTACAATGAGCAGTTCTTC. The rearrangement joins TRBV9 to TRBJ2-1; 8 nucleotides match TRBD2. The CDR3 covers 15 residues. In germline, CDR1 is SGDLS, CDR2 YYNGEE. J lost 4 bases, V lost 3 bases, and 6 bases had no gene match. Full variable domain (missing parts from reference TRBV9 and TRBJ2-1): DSGVTQTPKHLITATGQRVTLRCSPRSGDLSVYWYQQSLDQGLQFLIQYYNGEERAKGNILERFSAQQFPDLHSELNLSSLELGDSALYFCASSGRLALYNEQFFGPGTRLTVL.

This clonotype was counted ten times or more. V gene TRBV9 combines with J gene TRBJ1-6; 10 bases match TRBD1. Germline V CDR1 and CDR2: SGDLS, YYNGEE. J lost 9 bases, V lost 2 bases, and 2 bases had no gene match. This CDR3 is 14 amino acids long. The CDR3 loop is CASSVRTGGSPLHF. Here the CDR3 DNA reads TGTGCCAGCAGCGTCCGGACAGGGGGTTCACCCCTCCACTTT.

This clonotype was seen many times. V and J are TRBV9 and TRBJ1-1; perhaps TRBD1 as D (6 bases). This CDR3 has 13 amino acids. V lost 2 bases to trimming and J lost 6 bases, with 11 bases between them. CDR1 is SGDLS and CDR2 is YYNGEE in the germline V gene. Written as DNA, the CDR3 is TGTGCCAGCAGCGTCTCAGGGGCGTCTGAAGCTTTCTTT. Translated: CASSVSGASEAFF.

This clonotype was seen only a few times. V is TRBV9 and J is TRBJ2-3; possibly TRBD1 or TRBD2 for D (5 bases each). Trimming took off 6 bases at V and 4 bases at J, with 18 bases between the two ends. The CDR3 totals 15 residues. The germline CDR1 and CDR2 sequences are SGDLS and YYNGEE. In DNA, the CDR3 is TGTGCCAGCACCCAAACACCCGGGGCCCCAGATACGCAGTATTTT. It translates to CASTQTPGAPDTQYF.

This clonotype was recorded many times. The chain carries TRBV9 and TRBJ1-3; 7 positions match TRBD1. The ends lost 3 bases at V and 2 bases at J; junction bases unmatched: 8. The germline gives CDR1 SGDLS, CDR2 YYNGEE. There are 16 residues in the CDR3. CDR3 sequence (DNA): TGTGCCAGCAGCGGACAGGGAAATATCGCTGGAAACACCATATATTTT. Protein sequence: CASSGQGNIAGNTIYF.

This clonotype was counted ten times or more. The rearrangement links TRBV9 to TRBJ2-2, with D perhaps matching TRBD1 (5 bases). Germline assignment: CDR1 SGDLS and CDR2 YYNGEE. The CDR3 is 14 amino acids. Trimming shortened V by 0 bases and J by 7 bases, and 10 bases separated the two germline ends. The CDR3 loop is CASSVAGFSGELFF. In DNA form, the CDR3 reads TGTGCCAGCAGCGTAGCAGGGTTCAGCGGGGAGCTGTTTTTT.

This clonotype was counted many times. The rearrangement joins TRBV12-5 to TRBJ1-5; a weak D match, TRBD1 (5 bases). Trimming took 6 bases from V and 4 from J, leaving 13 bases between them. This CDR3 is built from 14 residues. Germline values: CDR1 LGHNT, CDR2 FRNRAP. The CDR3 DNA reads TGTGCTAGTGGATCCGGGACGGTTAATCAGCCCCAGCATTTT. Protein product: CASGSGTVNQPQHF.

At least ten counts were recorded for this clonotype. CDR3 sequence: CASSTRDDTEAFF. For the CDR3, the DNA is TGTGCCAGCAGCACCCGGGACGACACTGAAGCTTTCTTT. The rearrangement joins TRBV2 to TRBJ1-1; tentatively, D is TRBD1 (5 bases). This CDR3 contains 13 residues. The germline V gene encodes CDR1 SNHLY and CDR2 FYNNEI. The ends were cut back, 6 bases at V and 3 bases at J, with 11 bases in the middle.

This clonotype came up many times. The V gene is TRBV9, the J gene TRBJ2-1; 8 bases fit TRBD1. The CDR3 loop spans 18 amino acids. CDR1 is SGDLS, CDR2 YYNGEE, per germline. V dropped 3 bases and J dropped 5; count of bases not matched to a gene: 16. Written as DNA, the CDR3 is TGTGCCAGCAGCGACCCGAAAGACAGGGGCTCCGTTGACAATGAGCAGTTCTTC. This translates into CASSDPKDRGSVDNEQFF. Full variable domain (missing parts from reference TRBV9 and TRBJ2-1): DSGVTQTPKHLITATGQRVTLRCSPRSGDLSVYWYQQSLDQGLQFLIQYYNGEERAKGNILERFSAQQFPDLHSELNLSSLELGDSALYFCASSDPKDRGSVDNEQFFGPGTRLTVL.

This chain uses TRBV9 with TRBJ2-2, with D perhaps matching TRBD1 (6 bases). The ends were cut back, 0 bases at V and 4 bases at J, with 7 bases in the middle. The germline V gene has CDR1 SGDLS and CDR2 YYNGEE. The CDR3 contains 14 residues. The CDR3 DNA follows: TGTGCCAGCAGCGTAGGGGGGCTCACCGGGGAGCTGTTTTTT. Its translation is CASSVGGLTGELFF.

The chain recombines TRBV9 with TRBJ2-2; TRBD2 aligns across 7 bases. This CDR3 contains 16 residues. V lost 0 bases and J lost 0; bases outside the gene matches: 2. Germline-derived CDR1 and CDR2 are SGDLS and YYNGEE. For the CDR3, the DNA is TGTGCCAGCAGCGTAGCGGCGGGGGCGAACACCGGGGAGCTGTTTTTT. It encodes CASSVAAGANTGELFF.

This clonotype was recorded at least ten times. The rearrangement links TRBV9 to TRBJ1-3; D is undetermined. The CDR3 sequence is 17 residues long. V dropped 0 bases and J dropped 1 base, with 14 bases sitting between them. Germline loops: CDR1 SGDLS, CDR2 YYNGEE. The CDR3 DNA is TGTGCCAGCAGCGTAGGGCTAGACATCAAGTCTGGAAACACCATATATTTT. Translation gives CASSVGLDIKSGNTIYF.

The chain recombines TRBV9 with TRBJ2-1, with 7 bases lining up with TRBD2. The CDR3 spans 15 residues. The germline CDR1 and CDR2 sequences are SGDLS and YYNGEE. V lost 3 bases and J lost 4; bases outside the gene matches: 7. The CDR3 loop is CASSDKSSGYNEQFF. The DNA for the CDR3 is TGTGCCAGCAGCGATAAGTCTAGCGGTTACAATGAGCAGTTCTTC.

This clonotype was counted many times. V gene TRBV9 combines with J gene TRBJ2-5; 8 nucleotides line up with TRBD2. Trimming took 0 bases from V and 3 from J; bases not matched to a gene: 7. Germline V gene lookup returns CDR1 SGDLS and CDR2 YYNGEE. This CDR3 has 16 residues. CDR3 sequence reads: CASSVEAGVGKETQYF. The CDR3 bases are TGTGCCAGCAGCGTAGAAGCGGGGGTGGGAAAAGAGACCCAGTACTTC.

This clonotype is deemed medium-sized. The chain combines TRBV9 with TRBJ1-2; D gene unclear. The CDR3 runs to 15 residues. The germline V gene encodes CDR1 SGDLS and CDR2 YYNGEE. The ends were cut back, 4 bases at V and 8 bases at J, with 21 bases in the middle. As DNA, the CDR3 is TGTGCCAGCAGCCACCCGACTGGCCTGAAGAGGGGCTACACCTTC. It is translated as CASSHPTGLKRGYTF.

This clonotype was detected ten times or more. The chain combines TRBV9 with TRBJ2-1; perhaps TRBD2 as D (6 bases). In germline, CDR1 is SGDLS, CDR2 YYNGEE. The V end lost 6 bases, the J end lost 6 bases, and 19 bases lay between the germline ends. This CDR3 contains 15 residues. The CDR3 DNA is TGTGCCAGCAACCCAGGAGGAGTGCGGGGCAATGAGCAGTTCTTC. Protein product: CASNPGGVRGNEQFF.

This clonotype was observed many times. The V call is TRBV9, the J call TRBJ1-4, with TRBD1 matching 7 bases. J lost 5 bases, V lost 4 bases, and 8 bases had no gene match. The CDR3 has 15 amino acids. From germline, CDR1 is SGDLS and CDR2 YYNGEE. CDR3: CASSQGTASNEKLFF. The CDR3 nucleotides read TGTGCCAGCAGCCAGGGGACAGCTTCGAATGAAAAACTGTTTTTT.

This clonotype was picked up many times. The genes are TRBV9 and TRBJ2-7; possibly TRBD2 for D (6 bases). V was trimmed by 4 bases and J by 6 bases, leaving 17 bases between them. The CDR3 length is 14 residues. Per germline, CDR1 SGDLS and CDR2 YYNGEE. The CDR3, as DNA: TGTGCCAGCAGCAATAACTGGGCGGGGCCCGAGCAGTACTTC. Protein: CASSNNWAGPEQYF.

The table lists this clonotype with many counts. CDR3 DNA: TGTGCCAGCAGCGTAGGACAGGGGGCAAAAGATACGCAGTATTTT. Protein: CASSVGQGAKDTQYF. The chain links TRBV9 to TRBJ2-3; 10 bases agree with TRBD1. This CDR3 is built from 15 residues. Germline CDR1 reads SGDLS; CDR2 reads YYNGEE. The V and J ends lost 0 bases and 5 bases, in that order; junction bases with no gene match: 3.

This clonotype was seen ten or more times. The chain joins TRBV9 to TRBJ1-2, with D unclear. With 2 bases removed from V and 6 bases from J, the gap between germline ends came to 20 bases. There are 16 residues in the CDR3. Germline assignment: CDR1 SGDLS and CDR2 YYNGEE. In nucleotides, the CDR3 is TGTGCCAGCAGCGTCTCCCCCGGGCCAGAACTACATGGCTACACCTTC. As protein: CASSVSPGPELHGYTF.

There are many counts of this clonotype. This rearrangement joins TRBV9 to TRBJ2-2; tentatively, D is TRBD2 (5 bases). The CDR3 is made up of 13 amino acids. Germline V gene sequence: CDR1 SGDLS, CDR2 YYNGEE. The V and J ends lost 3 bases and 7 bases respectively, with 10 bases between them. The chain's CDR3 is CASSGTGGGELFF. CDR3 nucleotides: TGTGCCAGCAGCGGAACCGGAGGCGGGGAGCTGTTTTTT.

This clonotype has ten or more counts. The chain has TRBV9 and TRBJ2-1, with 10 bases aligning to TRBD2. J was trimmed by 5 bases and V by 4 bases; bases with no gene match: 6. Germline-derived CDR1 and CDR2 are SGDLS and YYNGEE. CDR3 length: 15 residues. This CDR3 reads CASSLRTSGDNEQFF. Here the CDR3 DNA reads TGTGCCAGCAGCTTGCGGACTAGCGGAGACAATGAGCAGTTCTTC.

This chain joins TRBV9 and TRBJ2-6; tentatively, D is TRBD1 (7 bases). Trimming removed 0 bases from V and 3 bases from J, with 16 bases in between. The CDR3 spans 18 residues. Germline V gene lookup returns CDR1 SGDLS and CDR2 YYNGEE. The CDR3 DNA is TGTGCCAGCAGCGTAGCAGGGGGGACGGCCTGTGGGGCCAACGTCCTGACTTTC. Translated: CASSVAGGTACGANVLTF.